The source of this T cell receptor beta chain is a study of blood T cell repertoires in COVID-19. About the research overall: Material from acute and convalescent COVID-19 was sourced from the United States, Italy and Spain.

This clone was counted a few times. The CDR3 is 14 residues long. The V end lost 4 bases, the J end lost 4 bases, and 15 bases lay between the germline ends. The germline CDR1 and CDR2 sequences are SGHRS and YFSETQ. Original processing methods: Amplification with reference gene primers provided the estimates of nucleated cell counts. The method was immunoSEQ multiplex PCR; TCRdb's version includes in-frame clones alone and lacks a portion of them. That table is the source of V, J and clone size, and D and trimming were worked out from the DNA. The sample lists 150,000 to 200,000 clones, roughly 80% occurring once.

The receptor was derived from a woman between 35 and 50 years old with acute COVID-19. The chain recombines TRBV5-1 with TRBJ2-7, with D maybe TRBD2 (5 bases). The specimen sequenced was PBMCs or T cells enriched from blood (not recorded which). This CDR3 is CASSKDLGGYEQYV. The CDR3 DNA sequence: TGCGCCAGCAGCAAGGATCTGGGCGGGTACGAGCAGTACGTC.